The clone carrying this T cell receptor (beta chain) was seen a handful of times. Its specificity is not known. This sample stems from a study of post-analysis software for immune sequencing data. General study findings and limits: Roughly five TRBV segments appeared more often in patients than in controls, and TRBV5-6, TRBV5-1 and TRBV20-1 were among these. There was significantly lower normalized Chao1 diversity in multiple sclerosis patients than in controls.

The V gene end was trimmed by 4 bases and the J gene end by 7 bases; junction bases not matched to a gene: 13. Germline V gene data show CDR1 as SEHNR and CDR2 as FQNEAQ (reference sequence). This CDR3 is 15 amino acids long. Included in the TCR beta cDNA libraries were unique molecular identifiers. From roughly 1 to 10 million T cells, roughly 540,000 cDNA molecules were obtained. Via MiXCR, TCRdb re-called the PCR reads, giving one row per CDR3 protein. The sample includes about 460,000 distinct CDR3 sequences, roughly 45% seen only once; the top ten take around 10%. The sample consisted of blood. The rearrangement links TRBV7-9 to TRBJ2-7; 7 positions match TRBD1. The TCR was taken from a girl aged 5 to 17 with multiple sclerosis. The CDR3 here is CASSSRDSLSGEQYF. The CDR3 bases are TGTGCCAGCAGCTCCCGGGACAGCCTCTCGGGGGAGCAGTACTTC. Full variable domain (missing parts from reference TRBV7-9 and TRBJ2-7): DTGVSQNPRHKITKRGQNVTFRCDPISEHNRLYWYRQTLGQGPEFLTYFQNEAQLEKSRLLSDRFSAERPKGSFSTLEIQRTEQGDSAMYLCASSSRDSLSGEQYFGPGTRLTVT.